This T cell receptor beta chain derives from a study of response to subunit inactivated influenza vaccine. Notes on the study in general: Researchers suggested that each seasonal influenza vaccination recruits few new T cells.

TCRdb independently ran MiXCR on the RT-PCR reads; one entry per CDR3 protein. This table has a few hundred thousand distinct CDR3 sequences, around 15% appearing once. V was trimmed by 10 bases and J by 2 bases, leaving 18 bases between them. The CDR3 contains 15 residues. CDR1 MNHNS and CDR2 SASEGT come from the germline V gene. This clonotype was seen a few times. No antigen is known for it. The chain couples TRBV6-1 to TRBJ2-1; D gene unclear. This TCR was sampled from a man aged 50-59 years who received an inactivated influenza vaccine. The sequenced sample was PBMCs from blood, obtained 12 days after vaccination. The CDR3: CATKAAVSPYNEQFF. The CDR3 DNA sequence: TGTGCCACTAAGGCAGCAGTAAGCCCCTACAATGAGCAGTTCTTC.